The T cell receptor beta chain described here comes from a study of blood T cells in healthy people across ages. Study outcomes and limitations: Researchers judged that diversity estimates from one million T cells fell short of true values.

V dropped 6 bases and J dropped 9 bases, with 18 bases sitting between them. CDR3 length equals 14 residues. Germline V CDR1 and CDR2: MNHNS, SASEGT. With a J-beta primer mix and a sample-barcoded 5' primer, a second PCR ran about 6 to 11 cycles. Each cDNA molecule received a tag from a template-switch adaptor that had 12 random nucleotides. The yield of each sample was at least 2.5 million CDR3-containing paired-end reads. MiXCR was run by TCRdb on the 5' RACE reads, yielding one entry per CDR3 protein. The sample has roughly 2 million distinct CDR3 sequences; just under 50% are singletons. Turning to this clonotype: Its antigen is unidentified.

The rearrangement joins TRBV6-1 to TRBJ2-1; weak D call: TRBD2 (5 bases). The TCR originated in a woman in her thirties or forties in good health. The sequenced material came from blood. CDR3 sequence (DNA): TGTGCCAGCAGGGAGATAGCGAGTTTACGTGAGCAGTTCTTC. Amino acids: CASREIASLREQFF.